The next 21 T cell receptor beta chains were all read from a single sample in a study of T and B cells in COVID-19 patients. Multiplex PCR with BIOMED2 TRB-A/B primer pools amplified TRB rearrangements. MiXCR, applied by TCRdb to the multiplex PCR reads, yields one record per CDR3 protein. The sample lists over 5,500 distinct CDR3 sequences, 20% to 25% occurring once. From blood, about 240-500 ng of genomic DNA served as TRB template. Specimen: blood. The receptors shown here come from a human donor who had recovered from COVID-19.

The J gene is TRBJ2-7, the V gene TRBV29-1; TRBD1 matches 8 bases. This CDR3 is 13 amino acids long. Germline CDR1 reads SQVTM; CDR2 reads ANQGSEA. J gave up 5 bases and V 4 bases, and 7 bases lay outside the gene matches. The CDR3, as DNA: TGCAGCGTTGCAGGGGGCGCATTTGACGAGCAGTACTTC. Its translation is CSVAGGAFDEQYF.

CDR3 bases: TGTGCCAGCAGCCCTTTGTACGGCACAGATACGCAGTATTTT. Protein product: CASSPLYGTDTQYF. This sequence joins TRBV11-2 and TRBJ2-3; D ambiguous. The CDR3 runs 14 residues. The germline gives CDR1 SGHAT, CDR2 FQNNGV. Trimming stripped 5 bases from V and 1 base from J, with 10 bases between.

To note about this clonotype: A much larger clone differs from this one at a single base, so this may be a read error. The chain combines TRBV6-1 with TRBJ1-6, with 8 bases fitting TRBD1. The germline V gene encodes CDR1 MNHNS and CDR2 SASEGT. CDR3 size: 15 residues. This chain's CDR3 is CASSRGQGYNLPLHF. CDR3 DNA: TGTGCCAGCAGTAGAGGACAGGGATATAATTTACCCCTCCACTTT.

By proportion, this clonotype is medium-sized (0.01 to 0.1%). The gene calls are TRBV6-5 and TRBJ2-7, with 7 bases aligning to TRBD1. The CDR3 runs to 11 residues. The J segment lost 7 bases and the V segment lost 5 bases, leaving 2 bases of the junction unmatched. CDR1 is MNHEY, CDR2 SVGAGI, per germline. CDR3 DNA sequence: TGTGCCAGCAGTCGGGGACAGGAGCAGTACTTC. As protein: CASSRGQEQYF.

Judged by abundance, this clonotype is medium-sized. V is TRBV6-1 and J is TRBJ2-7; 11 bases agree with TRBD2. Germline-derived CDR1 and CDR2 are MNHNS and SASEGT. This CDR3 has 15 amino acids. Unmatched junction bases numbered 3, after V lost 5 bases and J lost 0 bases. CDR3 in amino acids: CASSQLAGASYEQYF. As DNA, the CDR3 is TGTGCCAGCAGTCAACTAGCGGGGGCCTCCTACGAGCAGTACTTC.

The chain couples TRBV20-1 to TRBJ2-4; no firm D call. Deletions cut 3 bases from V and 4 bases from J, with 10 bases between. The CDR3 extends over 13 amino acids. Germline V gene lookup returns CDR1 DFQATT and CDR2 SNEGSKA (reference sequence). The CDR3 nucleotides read TGCAGTGCTAGTGACTTAGGGAAAAACATTCAGTACTTC. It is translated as CSASDLGKNIQYF.

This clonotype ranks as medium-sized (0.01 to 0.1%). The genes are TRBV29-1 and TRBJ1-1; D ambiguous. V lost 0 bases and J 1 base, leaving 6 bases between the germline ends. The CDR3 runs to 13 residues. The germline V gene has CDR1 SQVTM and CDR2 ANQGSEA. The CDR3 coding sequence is TGCAGCGTTGAAGAGCAGACGAACACTGAAGCTTTCTTT. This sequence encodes CSVEEQTNTEAFF. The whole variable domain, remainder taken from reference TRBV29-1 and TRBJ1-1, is SAVISQKPSRDICQRGTSLTIQCQVDSQVTMMFWYRQQPGQSLTLIATANQGSEATYESGFVIDKFPISRPNLTFSTLTVSNMSPEDSSIYLCSVEEQTNTEAFFGQGTRLTVV.

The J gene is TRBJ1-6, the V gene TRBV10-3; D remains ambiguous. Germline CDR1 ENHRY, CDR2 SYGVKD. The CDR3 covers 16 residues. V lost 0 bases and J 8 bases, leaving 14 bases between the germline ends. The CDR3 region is CAISESSQMEHSPLHF. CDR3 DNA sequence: TGTGCCATCAGTGAGTCGAGCCAGATGGAACATTCACCCCTCCACTTT.

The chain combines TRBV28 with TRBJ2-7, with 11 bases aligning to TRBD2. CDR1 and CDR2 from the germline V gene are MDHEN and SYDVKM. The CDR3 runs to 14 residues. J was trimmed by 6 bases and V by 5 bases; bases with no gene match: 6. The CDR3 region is CASSRLAGPSEQYF. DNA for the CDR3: TGTGCCAGCAGTAGACTAGCGGGGCCATCCGAGCAGTACTTC.

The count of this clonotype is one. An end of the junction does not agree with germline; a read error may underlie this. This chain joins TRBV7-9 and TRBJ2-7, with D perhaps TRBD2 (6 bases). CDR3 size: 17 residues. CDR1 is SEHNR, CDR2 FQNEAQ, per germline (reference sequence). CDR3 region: CASSQDHQSRGLYEQYF. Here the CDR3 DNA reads TGCGCCAGCAGCCAAGATCACCAGAGCCGGGGGTTATACGAGCAGTACTTC. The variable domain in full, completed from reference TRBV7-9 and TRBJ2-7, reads DTGVSQNPRHKITKRGQNVTFRCDPISEHNRLYWYRQTLGQGPEFLTYFQNEAQLEKSRLLSDRFSAERPKGSFSTLEIQRTEQGDSAMYLCASSQDHQSRGLYEQYFGPGTRLTVT.

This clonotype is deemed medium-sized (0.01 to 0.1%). CDR3 sequence reads: CASTPGSGANVLTF. In DNA form, the CDR3 reads TGTGCCAGTACCCCGGGTTCTGGGGCCAACGTCCTGACTTTC. V is TRBV19 and J is TRBJ2-6; D gene uncertain. Trimming removed 7 bases at V and 1 base at J, with 8 bases between. The germline CDR1 and CDR2 sequences are LNHDA and SQIVND (reference sequence). The CDR3 is made up of 14 amino acids.

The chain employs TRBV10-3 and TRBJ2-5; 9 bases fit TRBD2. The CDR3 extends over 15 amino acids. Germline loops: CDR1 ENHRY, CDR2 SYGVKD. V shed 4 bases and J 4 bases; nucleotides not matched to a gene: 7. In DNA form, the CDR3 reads TGTGCCATCAGTGGGATAGCGGGGGTAGCAGAGACCCAGTACTTC. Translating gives CAISGIAGVAETQYF.

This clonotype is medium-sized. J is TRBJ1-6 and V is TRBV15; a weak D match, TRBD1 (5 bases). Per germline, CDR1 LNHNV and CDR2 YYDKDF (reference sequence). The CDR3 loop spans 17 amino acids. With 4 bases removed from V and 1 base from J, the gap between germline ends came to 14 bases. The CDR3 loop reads CATSTNDRGSYNSPLHF. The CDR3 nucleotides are TGTGCCACCAGCACAAATGATAGGGGATCCTATAATTCACCCCTCCACTTT.

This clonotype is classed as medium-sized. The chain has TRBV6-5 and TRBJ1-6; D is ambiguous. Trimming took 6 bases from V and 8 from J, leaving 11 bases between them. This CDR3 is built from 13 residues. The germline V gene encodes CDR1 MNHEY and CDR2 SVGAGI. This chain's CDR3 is CASRKTRDSPLHF. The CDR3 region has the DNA TGTGCCAGCAGGAAAACAAGGGATTCACCCCTCCACTTT.

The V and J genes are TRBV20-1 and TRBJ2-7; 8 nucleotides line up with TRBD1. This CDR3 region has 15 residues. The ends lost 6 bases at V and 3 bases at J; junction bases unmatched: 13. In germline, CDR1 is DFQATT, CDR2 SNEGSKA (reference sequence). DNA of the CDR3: TGCAGTGCAACCCCGGACAGGGTTTCGTTCTACGAGCAGTACTTC. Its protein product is CSATPDRVSFYEQYF.

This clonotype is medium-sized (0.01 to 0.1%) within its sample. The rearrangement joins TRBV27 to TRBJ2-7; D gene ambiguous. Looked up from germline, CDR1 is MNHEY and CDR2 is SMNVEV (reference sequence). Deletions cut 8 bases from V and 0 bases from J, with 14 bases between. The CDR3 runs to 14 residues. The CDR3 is CASPGPGSSYEQYF. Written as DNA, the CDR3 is TGTGCCAGCCCTGGCCCCGGAAGCTCCTACGAGCAGTACTTC.

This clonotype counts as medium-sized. DNA of the CDR3: TGTGCCAGCAGTGAACGGAGGGCCACCGGCGCATCAGGGGAGCAGTTCTTC. This encodes CASSERRATGASGEQFF. The rearrangement uses TRBV6-1 and TRBJ2-1, with D possibly TRBD2 on 6 matching bases. V was shortened by 2 bases and J by 10 bases, with 24 bases between the two germline ends. CDR3 length: 17 amino acids. CDR1 MNHNS and CDR2 SASEGT come from the germline V gene.

The CDR3 nucleotides read TGTGCCAGCAGCCAAGTAACTCAGGAGACTGAAGCTTTCTTT. This sequence encodes CASSQVTQETEAFF. V usage is TRBV4-2 and J usage is TRBJ1-1, with D hard to call. CDR3 length equals 14 residues. The V end was cut by 1 base, the J end by 5 bases, with 11 bases between. Looked up from germline, CDR1 is LGHNA and CDR2 is YNFKEQ.

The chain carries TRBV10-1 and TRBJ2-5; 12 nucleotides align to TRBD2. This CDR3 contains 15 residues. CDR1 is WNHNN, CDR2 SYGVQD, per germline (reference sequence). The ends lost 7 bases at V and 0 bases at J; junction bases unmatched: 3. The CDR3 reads CASIGTSGYQETQYF. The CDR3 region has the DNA TGCGCCAGCATCGGGACTAGCGGGTACCAAGAGACCCAGTACTTC.

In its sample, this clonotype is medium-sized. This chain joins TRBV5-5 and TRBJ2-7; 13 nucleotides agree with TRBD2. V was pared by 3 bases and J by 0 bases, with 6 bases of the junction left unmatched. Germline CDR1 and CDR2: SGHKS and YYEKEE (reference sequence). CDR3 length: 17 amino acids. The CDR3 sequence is CASSYGLAGESSYEQYF. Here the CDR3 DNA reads TGTGCCAGCAGCTACGGACTAGCGGGGGAGTCCTCCTACGAGCAGTACTTC.

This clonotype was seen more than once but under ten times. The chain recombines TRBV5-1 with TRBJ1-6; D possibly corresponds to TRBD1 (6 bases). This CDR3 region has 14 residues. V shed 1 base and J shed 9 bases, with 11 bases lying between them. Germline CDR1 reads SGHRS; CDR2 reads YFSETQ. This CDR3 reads CASSLRDTGSPLHF. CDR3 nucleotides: TGCGCCAGCAGCTTGAGGGACACGGGTTCACCCCTCCACTTT.